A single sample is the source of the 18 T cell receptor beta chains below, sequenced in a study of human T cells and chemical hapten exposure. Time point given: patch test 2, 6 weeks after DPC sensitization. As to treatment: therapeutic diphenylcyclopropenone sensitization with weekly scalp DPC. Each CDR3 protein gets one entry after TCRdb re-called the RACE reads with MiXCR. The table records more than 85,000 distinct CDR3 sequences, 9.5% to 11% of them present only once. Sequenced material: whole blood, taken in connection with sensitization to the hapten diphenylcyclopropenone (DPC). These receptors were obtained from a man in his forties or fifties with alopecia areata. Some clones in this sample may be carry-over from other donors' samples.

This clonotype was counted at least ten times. In DNA form, the CDR3 reads TGTGCCAGCCTGAACGAGGCGGATAGGAATACGCAGTATTTT. This translates into CASLNEADRNTQYF. V and J are TRBV25-1 and TRBJ2-3; D gene ambiguous. V was shortened by 8 bases and J by 7 bases, with 19 bases between the two germline ends. This CDR3 region has 14 residues. Germline CDR1 is MGHDK and CDR2 is SYGVNS. The full variable domain, with the rest looked up from reference TRBV25-1 and TRBJ2-3, is EADIYQTPRYLVIGTGKKITLECSQTMGHDKMYWYQQDPGMELHLIHYSYGVNSTEKGDLSSESTVSRIRTEHFPLTLESARPSHTSQYLCASLNEADRNTQYFGPGTRLTVL.

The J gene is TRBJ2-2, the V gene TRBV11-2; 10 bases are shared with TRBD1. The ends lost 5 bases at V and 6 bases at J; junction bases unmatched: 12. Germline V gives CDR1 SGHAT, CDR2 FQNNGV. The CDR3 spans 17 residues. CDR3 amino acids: CASSRAGQGGTAGELFF. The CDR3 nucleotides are TGTGCCAGCAGCCGAGCCGGACAGGGGGGTACAGCCGGGGAGCTGTTTTTT.

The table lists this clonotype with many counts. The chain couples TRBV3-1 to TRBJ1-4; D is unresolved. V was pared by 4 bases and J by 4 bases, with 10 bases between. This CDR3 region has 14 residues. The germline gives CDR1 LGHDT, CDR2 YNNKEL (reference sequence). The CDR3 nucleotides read TGTGCCAGCAGCCCCAAGGCCATTAATGAAAAACTGTTTTTT. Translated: CASSPKAINEKLFF. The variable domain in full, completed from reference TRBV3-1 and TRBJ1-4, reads DTAVSQTPKYLVTQMGNDKSIKCEQNLGHDTMYWYKQDSKKFLKIMFSYNNKELIINETVPNRFSPKSPDKAHLNLHINSLELGDSAVYFCASSPKAINEKLFFGSGTQLSVL.

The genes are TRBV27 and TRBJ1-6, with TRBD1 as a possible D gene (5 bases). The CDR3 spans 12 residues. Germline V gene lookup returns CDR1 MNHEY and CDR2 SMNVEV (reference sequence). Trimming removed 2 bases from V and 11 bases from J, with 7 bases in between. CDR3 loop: CASSLPQAPLHF. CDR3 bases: TGTGCCAGCAGTTTACCACAGGCACCCCTCCACTTT.

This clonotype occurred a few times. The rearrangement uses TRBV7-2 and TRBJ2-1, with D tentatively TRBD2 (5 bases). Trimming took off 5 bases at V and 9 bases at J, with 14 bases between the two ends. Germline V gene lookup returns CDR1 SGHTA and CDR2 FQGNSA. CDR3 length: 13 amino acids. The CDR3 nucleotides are TGTGCCAGCAGCCCCCCTAGTAGCGTTGAGCAGTTCTTC. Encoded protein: CASSPPSSVEQFF.

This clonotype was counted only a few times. As DNA, the CDR3 is TGTGCCAGCAGCCAGGCTACAAGATCTGGGGCCAACGTCCTGACTTTC. This encodes CASSQATRSGANVLTF. The J gene is TRBJ2-6, the V gene TRBV4-2; no firm D call. Trimming shortened V by 3 bases and J by 1 base, and 10 bases separated the two germline ends. This CDR3 has 16 amino acids. Germline lookup yields CDR1 LGHNA and CDR2 YNFKEQ.

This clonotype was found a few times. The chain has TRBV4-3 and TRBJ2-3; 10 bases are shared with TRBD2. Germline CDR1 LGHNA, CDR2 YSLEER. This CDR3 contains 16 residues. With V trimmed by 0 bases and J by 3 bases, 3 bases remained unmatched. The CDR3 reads CASSQDPAGGTDTQYF. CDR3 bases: TGCGCCAGCAGCCAAGATCCAGCGGGAGGGACAGATACGCAGTATTTT.

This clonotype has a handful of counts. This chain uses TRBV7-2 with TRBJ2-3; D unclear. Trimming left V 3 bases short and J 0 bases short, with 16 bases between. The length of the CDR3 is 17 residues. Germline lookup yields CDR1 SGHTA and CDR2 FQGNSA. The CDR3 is CASSFEPPAASTDTQYF. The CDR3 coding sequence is TGTGCCAGCAGCTTCGAACCCCCAGCCGCTAGCACAGATACGCAGTATTTT.

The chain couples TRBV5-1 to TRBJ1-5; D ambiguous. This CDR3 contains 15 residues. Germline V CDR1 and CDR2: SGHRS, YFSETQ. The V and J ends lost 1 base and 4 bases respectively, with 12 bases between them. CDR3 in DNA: TGCGCCAGCAGCTTGAGGCCCTACCGGAATCAGCCCCAGCATTTT. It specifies CASSLRPYRNQPQHF.

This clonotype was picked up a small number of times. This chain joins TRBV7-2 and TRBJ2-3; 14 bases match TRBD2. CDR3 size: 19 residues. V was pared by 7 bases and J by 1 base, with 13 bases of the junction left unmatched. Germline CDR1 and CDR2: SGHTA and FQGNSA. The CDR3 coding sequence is TGTGCCAGCATAAGAACCGGGACTAGCGGGAGATCGGGCACAGATACGCAGTATTTT. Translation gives CASIRTGTSGRSGTDTQYF.

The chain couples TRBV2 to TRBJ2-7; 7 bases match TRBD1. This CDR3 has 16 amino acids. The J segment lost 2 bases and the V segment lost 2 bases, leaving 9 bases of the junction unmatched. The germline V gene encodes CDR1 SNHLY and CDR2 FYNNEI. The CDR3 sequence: CASSEQTDGTAYEQYV. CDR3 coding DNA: TGTGCCAGCAGTGAACAAACCGACGGGACAGCCTACGAGCAGTACGTC.

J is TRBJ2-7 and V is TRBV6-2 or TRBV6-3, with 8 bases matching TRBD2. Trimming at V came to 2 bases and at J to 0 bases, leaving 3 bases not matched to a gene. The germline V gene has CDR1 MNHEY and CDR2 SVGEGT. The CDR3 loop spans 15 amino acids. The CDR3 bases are TGTGCCAGCAGTTACGAAGCGGGAGTCTCCTACGAGCAGTACGTC. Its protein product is CASSYEAGVSYEQYV.

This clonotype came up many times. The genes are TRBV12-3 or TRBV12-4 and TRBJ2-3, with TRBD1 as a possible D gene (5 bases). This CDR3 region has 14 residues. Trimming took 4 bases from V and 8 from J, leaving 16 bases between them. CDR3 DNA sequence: TGTGCCAGCAGTTCGACAGACCCAATGGGTACGCAGTATTTT. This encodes CASSSTDPMGTQYF.

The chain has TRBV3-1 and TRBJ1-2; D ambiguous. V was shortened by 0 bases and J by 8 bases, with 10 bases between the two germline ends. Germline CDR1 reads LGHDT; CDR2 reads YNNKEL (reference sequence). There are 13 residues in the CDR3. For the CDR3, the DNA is TGTGCCAGCAGCCAAGAATGGGGTGCAGGCTACACCTTC. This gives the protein CASSQEWGAGYTF.

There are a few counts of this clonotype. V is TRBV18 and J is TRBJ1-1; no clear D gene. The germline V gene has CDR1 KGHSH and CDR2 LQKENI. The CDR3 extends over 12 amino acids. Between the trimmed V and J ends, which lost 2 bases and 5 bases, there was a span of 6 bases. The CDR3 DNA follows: TGTGCCAGCTCACCAGAGACTACTGAAGCTTTCTTT. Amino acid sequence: CASSPETTEAFF. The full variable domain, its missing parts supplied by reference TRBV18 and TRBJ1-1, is NAGVMQNPRHLVRRRGQEARLRCSPMKGHSHVYWYRQLPEEGLKFMVYLQKENIIDESGMPKERFSAEFPKEGPSILRIQQVVRGDSAAYFCASSPETTEAFFGQGTRLTVV.

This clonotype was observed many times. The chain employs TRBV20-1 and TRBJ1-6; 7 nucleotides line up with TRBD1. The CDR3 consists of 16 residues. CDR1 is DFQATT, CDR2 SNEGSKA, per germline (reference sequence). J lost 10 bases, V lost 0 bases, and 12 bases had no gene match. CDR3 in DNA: TGCAGTGCTAGAGAACCGCTTAAGGGGGCTACCTCACCCCTCCACTTT. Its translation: CSAREPLKGATSPLHF.

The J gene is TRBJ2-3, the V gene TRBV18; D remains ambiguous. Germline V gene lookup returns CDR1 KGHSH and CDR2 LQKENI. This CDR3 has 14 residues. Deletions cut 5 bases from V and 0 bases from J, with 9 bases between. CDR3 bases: TGTGCCAGCTCATCCCAGAGGAGCACAGATACGCAGTATTTT. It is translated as CASSSQRSTDTQYF.

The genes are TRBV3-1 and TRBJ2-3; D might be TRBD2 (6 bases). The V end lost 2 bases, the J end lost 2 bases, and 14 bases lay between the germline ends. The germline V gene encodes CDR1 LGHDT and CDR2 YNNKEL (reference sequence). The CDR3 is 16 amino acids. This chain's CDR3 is CASSQSARDLTDTQYF. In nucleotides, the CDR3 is TGTGCCAGCAGCCAATCTGCGCGGGATCTCACAGATACGCAGTATTTT.